Listed below are T cell receptor beta chains from one sample, sequenced in a study of blood T cell repertoires in COVID-19. Clones were read by immunoSEQ multiplex PCR, and TCRdb kept only the in-frame ones, dropping some. The data show over 100,000 clones, roughly two thirds seen once. The source material was peripheral blood. The receptors were sampled from a woman in her seventies with acute or convalescent COVID-19. Each CDR3 is given with its conserved first and last residue. A D gene is named only where the DNA matches it firmly. Where a row states a size, it is once, few, many or the class of an expanded clone; other rows omit it.

>TRBV30|.|.|TRBJ1-1
TGTGCCTGGGCCCGCGGAAACACTGAAGCTTTCTTT
CAWARGNTEAFF
>TRBV6-1|few|TRBD1|TRBJ2-1
TGTGCCAGCAGTGAAGGGGGGACAGGGGGCTCGAGGTATGAGCAGTTCTTC
CASSEGGTGGSRYEQFF
>TRBV15|.|.|TRBJ2-1
TGTGCCACCAGCAGAAACATCGGGGGATTGAACAATGAGCAGTTCTTC
CATSRNIGGLNNEQFF
>TRBV28|.|.|TRBJ1-2
TGTGCCAGCATCGAGGGTAGTTACAAGGGGCGGGAGAGGAACTATGGCTACACCTTC
CASIEGSYKGRERNYGYTF
>TRBV6-6|.|TRBD1|TRBJ1-5
TGTGCCAGCAGTTACTCGATGGACAGGGGACAGCCCCAGCATTTT
CASSYSMDRGQPQHF
>TRBV6-6|many|.|TRBJ2-1
TGTGCCAGCAGTCTTGGGGCCCCCTCCTACAATGAGCAGTTCTTC
CASSLGAPSYNEQFF
>TRBV6-5|.|.|TRBJ2-5
TGTGCCAGCAGTTATGGACAGCTGCAAGAGACCCAGTACTTC
CASSYGQLQETQYF
>TRBV10-3|.|TRBD2|TRBJ2-1
TGTGCCATCAGCACCGGGACTAGTTCGGGGAATGAGCAGTTCTTC
CAISTGTSSGNEQFF
>TRBV7-9|once|.|TRBJ1-4
TGTGCCAGCAGCTTTGCTCAGGGCCCGCGGGAGGAAAAACTGTTTTTT
CASSFAQGPREEKLFF
>TRBV29-1|once|.|TRBJ2-1
TGCAGCGCCCATATAACAGGGCGCTCCTACAATGAGCAGTTCTTC
CSAHITGRSYNEQFF
>TRBV5-1|.|TRBD1|TRBJ1-2
TGCGCCAGCAGCTGGGGACAGAACGTGGCTAACTATGGCTACACCTTC
CASSWGQNVANYGYTF
>TRBV7-3|.|.|TRBJ2-3
TGTGCCAGCAGCTTAACGGCGGGCAGCACAGATACGCAGTATTTT
CASSLTAGSTDTQYF
>TRBV4-3|.|TRBD1|TRBJ2-5
TGCGCCAGCAGCCAAGGACAGGGGGCCTCAGAGACCCAGTACTTC
CASSQGQGASETQYF
>TRBV10-3|few|.|TRBJ1-5
TGTGCCATCAGTGGGGCAGGGGCGGGCAATCAGCCCCAGCATTTT
CAISGAGAGNQPQHF
>TRBV4-1|few|.|TRBJ2-2
TGCGCCAGCAGCCAAGTTCTGGGACTCTCAAACACCGGGGAGCTGTTTTTT
CASSQVLGLSNTGELFF
>TRBV10-2|.|TRBD1|TRBJ1-5
TGCGCCAGCAGCACCACAGGGGGCAATCAGCCCCAGCATTTT
CASSTTGGNQPQHF
>TRBV27|.|.|TRBJ2-3
TGTGCCAGCACCCAGTTTGCCCCAACAGGGGGGGGCAGGGATACGCAGTATTTT
CASTQFAPTGGGRDTQYF
>TRBV18|.|.|TRBJ2-1
TGTGCCAGCACCCTAACCCGGGACAATGAGCAGTTCTTC
CASTLTRDNEQFF
>TRBV25-1|.|TRBD1|TRBJ1-1
TGTGCCAGCAGTGAAACTCCCAGGGGGACTGAAGCTTTCTTT
CASSETPRGTEAFF
>TRBV5-1|.|.|TRBJ2-7
TGCGCCAGCAGCTCCCTCACCACCCACCTTGGCGGGCAGTACTTC
CASSSLTTHLGGQYF
>TRBV2|.|.|TRBJ1-2
TGTGCCAGCAGTGATACCCAGGTGGGTTTCGGCTACACCTTC
CASSDTQVGFGYTF
>TRBV7-8|.|TRBD2|TRBJ2-1
TGTGCCAGCAGCTTTCAACTAGCGGGAGGAAGTAATGAGCAGTTCTTC
CASSFQLAGGSNEQFF
>TRBV30|once|.|TRBJ1-3
TGTGCCTGGACCACAGGGTCTGACACCATATATTTT
CAWTTGSDTIYF
>TRBV7-2|.|TRBD1|TRBJ1-4
TGTGCCAGCAGCTTACGGGGACAGCATAATGAAAAACTGTTTTTT
CASSLRGQHNEKLFF
>TRBV19|.|.|TRBJ1-1
TGTGCCAGTAGTACTCCGCCCCCGGTTATCACTGAAGCTTTCTTT
CASSTPPPVITEAFF
>TRBV9|.|TRBD2|TRBJ2-2
TGTGCCAGCAGCGTAGCGGGGGGGCTCAGTAACACCGGGGAGCTGTTTTTT
CASSVAGGLSNTGELFF
>TRBV5-4|.|.|TRBJ2-4
TGTGCCAGCAGCCCCGGGGTAGCCAAAAACATTCAGTACTTC
CASSPGVAKNIQYF
>TRBV29-1|few|.|TRBJ2-1
TGCAGCGGAGGGCAAGACAATGAGCAGTTCTTC
CSGGQDNEQFF
>TRBV10-3|.|.|TRBJ1-2
TGTGCCATCACTAGAACCGGGACACTCGGCTACACCTTC
CAITRTGTLGYTF
>TRBV29-1|.|.|TRBJ1-1
TGCAGCGTCCCCTCGGGGGGTGAAGCTTTCTTT
CSVPSGGEAFF
>TRBV5-4|.|.|TRBJ2-4
TGTGCCAGCAGCAGCCCCACGGGGATAGCCAAAAACATTCAGTACTTC
CASSSPTGIAKNIQYF
>TRBV5-6|.|.|TRBJ1-5
TGTGCCAGCAGCTTGTTTTCGGGTAGTCAGCCCCAGCATTTT
CASSLFSGSQPQHF
>TRBV2|many|.|TRBJ1-5
TGTGCCAGCGATGGTCAGGGAACGTCGGGGCCCCAGCATTTT
CASDGQGTSGPQHF
>TRBV11-3|.|.|TRBJ1-3
TGTGCCAGCAGCTTGGGAGGACCTGGAAACACCATATATTTT
CASSLGGPGNTIYF
>TRBV7-3|.|.|TRBJ1-1
TGTGCCAGCAGCCTCTTGGGACACCCGAACACTGAAGCTTTCTTT
CASSLLGHPNTEAFF
>TRBV3-1/TRBV3-2|.|.|TRBJ2-2
TGTGCCAGCAGCCAAGATCTTTACGGGGAGCTGTTTTTT
CASSQDLYGELFF
>TRBV7-9|.|.|TRBJ1-1
TGTGCCAGCAGCCAACATGGCCCTGAAGCTTTCTTT
CASSQHGPEAFF
>TRBV15|.|.|TRBJ1-1
TGTGCCACCAGCAGAGATCCCGGGATGCGGATGAACACTGAAGCTTTCTTT
CATSRDPGMRMNTEAFF
>TRBV7-9|.|.|TRBJ2-5
TGTGCCAGCAGCCCACGAGGCCCGGGTTTCCTAGACGAGACCCAGTACTTC
CASSPRGPGFLDETQYF
>TRBV3-1/TRBV3-2|.|.|TRBJ2-5
TGTGCCAGCAGCCAAGTCACGGCGGGGCGGGAGACCCAGTACTTC
CASSQVTAGRETQYF
>TRBV10-2|.|.|TRBJ1-5
TGCGCCAGCAGTGACTTAAGCAATCAGCCCCAGCATTTT
CASSDLSNQPQHF
>TRBV10-1|.|TRBD1|TRBJ2-3
TGCGCCAGCAGTGAGTCCGGGACAGGGATGGGCACAGATACGCAGTATTTT
CASSESGTGMGTDTQYF
>TRBV27|.|.|TRBJ1-6
TGTGCCAGCAGTCTAGCGATGGACAATTCACCCCTCCACTTT
CASSLAMDNSPLHF
>TRBV10-3|.|TRBD2|TRBJ2-7
TGTGCCAGTGGCGGGAGCTCCTACGAGCAGTACTTC
CASGGSSYEQYF
>TRBV19|.|TRBD2|TRBJ2-2
TGTGCCAGTAGTATTAAGCTAGCGGGAGGACACTACACCGGGGAGCTGTTTTTT
CASSIKLAGGHYTGELFF
>TRBV18|.|.|TRBJ1-1
TGTGCCAGCTCACCCGTTGGGGGGACGAACACTGAAGCTTTCTTT
CASSPVGGTNTEAFF
>TRBV12-3/TRBV12-4|.|.|TRBJ1-1
TGTGCCAGCAGTTTGACGGGGACTGAAGCTTTCTTT
CASSLTGTEAFF